One sample yielded the 28 T cell receptor beta chains listed below, sequenced in a study of read filtering for tumor transcriptome and immune sequencing. The library was built from approximately 400 ng RNA with molecular barcoded adaptors for alpha/delta and beta/gamma chains. TCRdb independently ran MiXCR on the reads; one entry per CDR3 protein. This sample has around 50,000 distinct CDR3 sequences, with approximately 13% found just once. Sample: a population of CD138-negative cells sorted from bone marrow. These receptors were obtained from a donor aged 40 or older with multiple myeloma.

This clonotype has a handful of counts. The chain recombines TRBV6-6 with TRBJ1-1; D unclear. CDR1 and CDR2 (germline): MNHNY, SVGAGI (reference sequence). The CDR3 sequence is 13 residues long. Deletions cut 4 bases from V and 1 base from J, with 7 bases between. CDR3 protein: CASSFAANTEAFF. The CDR3, as DNA: TGTGCCAGCAGTTTTGCCGCGAACACTGAAGCTTTCTTT.

Details on this clonotype: A much larger clone is a single base away; this may be a read error. The chain couples TRBV20-1 to TRBJ1-3; possibly TRBD1 for D (6 bases). Deletions cut 5 bases from V and 9 bases from J, with 20 bases between. This CDR3 is 14 amino acids long. Germline CDR1 and CDR2: DFQATT and SNEGSKA (reference sequence). CDR3 sequence reads: CSARKGGSWSTIYF. DNA of the CDR3: TGCAGTGCTCGTAAAGGGGGTTCGTGGAGCACCATATATTTT.

Many counts were recorded for this clonotype. The chain recombines TRBV3-1 with TRBJ1-1; possibly TRBD1 for D (6 bases). The CDR3 is made up of 15 amino acids. Trimming removed 4 bases from V and 3 bases from J, with 15 bases in between. CDR1 and CDR2 (germline): LGHDT, YNNKEL (reference sequence). CDR3 nucleotide sequence: TGTGCCAGCAGCCCACCGGAACAGGGTGACACTGAAGCTTTCTTT. Its protein product is CASSPPEQGDTEAFF.

Worth noting for this clonotype: Since a much larger clone is just one base distant, this may be a read error. The rearrangement uses TRBV20-1 and TRBJ2-7, with TRBD1 identical over 7 bases. Germline-derived CDR1 and CDR2 are DFQATT and SNEGSKA (reference sequence). V dropped 6 bases and J dropped 2; count of bases not matched to a gene: 4. CDR3 length equals 12 residues. The CDR3 DNA sequence: TGCAGTGCGTCGACAGGGCCCTACGAGCAGTACTTC. Protein sequence: CSASTGPYEQYF.

The chain combines TRBV7-9 with TRBJ2-2; a weak D match, TRBD1 (5 bases). The CDR3 is 18 amino acids. Germline CDR1 and CDR2: SEHNR and FQNEAQ (reference sequence). V was trimmed by 5 bases and J by 5 bases, leaving 24 bases between them. CDR3 residues: CASSLLSGQGIRTGELFF. In DNA form, the CDR3 reads TGTGCCAGCAGCCTCCTCTCTGGGCAGGGTATTCGGACCGGGGAGCTGTTTTTT. Full variable domain (missing parts from reference TRBV7-9 and TRBJ2-2): DTGVSQNPRHKITKRGQNVTFRCDPISEHNRLYWYRQTLGQGPEFLTYFQNEAQLEKSRLLSDRFSAERPKGSFSTLEIQRTEQGDSAMYLCASSLLSGQGIRTGELFFGEGSRLTVL.

This clonotype was observed at least ten times. The chain couples TRBV7-9 to TRBJ2-7, with D perhaps being TRBD1 or TRBD2 (5 bases each). From germline, CDR1 is SEHNR and CDR2 FQNEAQ (reference sequence). CDR3 length: 16 amino acids. Trimming took 5 bases from V and 3 from J, leaving 20 bases between them. The CDR3 loop is CASSPSLGTAYYEQYF. The CDR3 nucleotides read TGTGCCAGCAGCCCCTCTCTCGGGACGGCCTACTACGAGCAGTACTTC.

In this sample, this clonotype turned up many times. The chain employs TRBV18 and TRBJ2-7; 7 bases map to TRBD1. CDR3 length: 14 residues. CDR1 and CDR2 (germline): KGHSH, LQKENI. Trimming took 5 bases from V and 6 from J; bases not matched to a gene: 10. Here the CDR3 reads CASSNLDRSGEQYF. The CDR3 DNA follows: TGTGCCAGCTCAAACCTGGACAGGTCCGGCGAGCAGTACTTC.

This clonotype was observed at least ten times. DNA for the CDR3: TGTGCCAGCAAAGGGGGACCATCCGAAAGGGGGTCCGTCTATGGCTACACCTTC. This sequence encodes CASKGGPSERGSVYGYTF. The chain joins TRBV6-1 to TRBJ1-2, with D maybe TRBD1 (6 bases). This CDR3 region has 18 residues. V lost 7 bases to trimming and J lost 4 bases, with 28 bases between them. Germline loops: CDR1 MNHNS, CDR2 SASEGT.

The chain couples TRBV7-2 to TRBJ1-4, with D unresolved. The CDR3 covers 13 residues. V was shortened by 6 bases and J by 5 bases, with 10 bases between the two germline ends. Germline CDR1 SGHTA, CDR2 FQGNSA. The CDR3 region is CASRWGGNEKLFF. DNA of the CDR3: TGTGCCAGCAGATGGGGAGGAAATGAAAAACTGTTTTTT. The whole variable domain, remainder taken from reference TRBV7-2 and TRBJ1-4, is GAGVSQSPSNKVTEKGKDVELRCDPISGHTALYWYRQSLGQGLEFLIYFQGNSAPDKSGLPSDRFSAERTGGSVSTLTIQRTQQEDSAVYLCASRWGGNEKLFFGSGTQLSVL.

This clonotype has at least ten counts. The rearrangement uses TRBV30 and TRBJ1-3; 8 bases are shared with TRBD1. Germline values: CDR1 GTSNPN, CDR2 SVGIG (reference sequence). This CDR3 is built from 14 residues. Trimming removed 3 bases from V and 2 bases from J; junction bases left unmatched: 3. The CDR3 sequence is CAWRQGGPGNTIYF. Here the CDR3 DNA reads TGTGCCTGGAGACAGGGGGGGCCTGGAAACACCATATATTTT.

This clonotype showed up just once. A read error is likely here: a far larger clone is one base away. V and J are TRBV5-8 and TRBJ2-2; 7 bases are a match to TRBD1. The length of the CDR3 is 14 residues. Germline V gives CDR1 SGHTS, CDR2 YDEGEE. The junction had 5 bases not matched to a gene; V was cut back by 5 bases and J by 4 bases. The CDR3 region is CASRFRGSTGELFF. The DNA of the CDR3 is TGTGCCAGCAGATTCAGGGGGTCCACCGGGGAGCTGTTTTTT.

This clonotype showed up many times. The V call is TRBV20-1, the J call TRBJ2-3, with D perhaps matching TRBD2 (5 bases). Between the trimmed V and J ends, which lost 1 base and 1 base, there was a span of 12 bases. The CDR3 spans 15 residues. CDR1 DFQATT and CDR2 SNEGSKA come from the germline V gene (reference sequence). The CDR3 sequence: CSARVGSVGTDTQYF. The DNA of the CDR3 is TGCAGTGCTAGAGTCGGTAGCGTGGGCACAGATACGCAGTATTTT.

This clonotype was seen many times. The chain couples TRBV7-3 to TRBJ2-5; D is perhaps TRBD1 or TRBD2 (5 bases each). The CDR3 sequence is 13 residues long. Trimming removed 0 bases at V and 5 bases at J, with 7 bases between. CDR1 and CDR2 (germline): SGHTA, FQGTGA. The CDR3 DNA sequence: TGTGCCAGCAGCTTAACGGGGGTGGAGACCCAGTACTTC. It specifies CASSLTGVETQYF.

This clonotype was seen more than once but under ten times. The chain carries TRBV19 and TRBJ2-5; 8 bases align to TRBD1. V lost 5 bases and J lost 1; bases outside the gene matches: 9. This CDR3 comprises 16 residues. Germline CDR1 LNHDA, CDR2 SQIVND (reference sequence). The CDR3 protein is CASSRWGQGAQETQYF. The CDR3 DNA follows: TGTGCCAGTAGTCGGTGGGGCCAGGGGGCCCAAGAGACCCAGTACTTC.

This clonotype was observed many times. The chain combines TRBV12-3 or TRBV12-4 with TRBJ2-1; 8 nucleotides align to TRBD2. V lost 7 bases, J lost 3 bases, and 8 bases stayed unmatched. The CDR3 has 15 residues. CDR3 sequence reads: CASNQAGELYNEQFF. The CDR3 bases are TGTGCCAGCAACCAAGCGGGGGAGCTCTACAATGAGCAGTTCTTC.

This clonotype was counted many times. The CDR3 DNA reads as TGCAGCAGCAGGGCGCCGGAGGACACTGAAGCTTTCTTT. Protein sequence: CSSRAPEDTEAFF. This chain uses TRBV29-1 with TRBJ1-1; the D gene is possibly TRBD1 (5 bases). Trimming removed 8 bases at V and 3 bases at J, with 16 bases between. CDR1 is SQVTM, CDR2 ANQGSEA, per germline. This CDR3 is built from 13 residues.

This clonotype was seen at least ten times. The DNA of the CDR3 is TGCAGCCCACGACTAGCGGGGCGTTCCTACAATGAGCAGTTCTTC. Its protein product is CSPRLAGRSYNEQFF. This rearrangement joins TRBV29-1 to TRBJ2-1; 11 bases fit TRBD2. Germline trimming cut 8 bases from V and 1 base from J; bases unmatched to any gene: 7. This CDR3 spans 15 amino acids. From germline, CDR1 is SQVTM and CDR2 ANQGSEA.

This clonotype came up many times. This chain uses TRBV29-1 with TRBJ2-3; D gene ambiguous. CDR3 length: 15 residues. The V gene lost 5 bases and the J gene lost 5 bases, with 20 bases spanning the gap. Germline assignment: CDR1 SQVTM and CDR2 ANQGSEA. The CDR3 loop reads CSVLTAGLPRDTQYF. The DNA for the CDR3 is TGCAGCGTTCTAACTGCCGGCCTTCCCAGAGATACGCAGTATTTT.

This clonotype was picked up many times. This chain joins TRBV20-1 and TRBJ1-1, with TRBD1 identical over 9 bases. This CDR3 is 14 amino acids long. After removal of 6 bases from V and 1 base from J, the junction contained 6 bases not matched to a gene. In germline, CDR1 is DFQATT, CDR2 SNEGSKA (reference sequence). This CDR3 is CSALGTGWNTEAFF. The CDR3 DNA reads TGCAGTGCCCTCGGGACAGGGTGGAACACTGAAGCTTTCTTT.

The chain couples TRBV3-1 to TRBJ1-5; 8 bases fit TRBD1. With V trimmed by 3 bases and J by 0 bases, 1 base remained unmatched. This CDR3 is built from 15 residues. Germline CDR1 and CDR2: LGHDT and YNNKEL (reference sequence). Written as DNA, the CDR3 is TGTGCCAGCAGCCAGGGACAGGCTAGCAATCAGCCCCAGCATTTT. It translates to CASSQGQASNQPQHF.

This clonotype occurred a few times. With a much larger clone just one base away, this may be a read error. The chain employs TRBV3-1 and TRBJ1-1, with 7 bases matching TRBD1. This CDR3 contains 11 residues. Germline lookup yields CDR1 LGHDT and CDR2 YNNKEL (reference sequence). In DNA form, the CDR3 reads TGTGCCAGCAGCCATGGGACAGAAGCTTCCTTT. It codes for CASSHGTEASF.

This clonotype was detected many times. This chain links TRBV6-1 with TRBJ1-5, with 7 bases fitting TRBD1. Germline assignment: CDR1 MNHNS and CDR2 SASEGT. The length of the CDR3 is 14 residues. V lost 3 bases and J lost 6; bases outside the gene matches: 5. CDR3 region: CASSDRRGGQPQHF. The CDR3 DNA is TGTGCCAGCAGTGACCGCAGGGGGGGTCAGCCCCAGCATTTT.

The chain uses TRBV3-1 and TRBJ2-5; 8 nucleotides agree with TRBD2. The CDR3 extends over 15 amino acids. After removal of 2 bases from V and 2 bases from J, the junction contained 4 bases not matched to a gene. The V gene's germline CDR1 is LGHDT and CDR2 YNNKEL (reference sequence). In DNA form, the CDR3 reads TGTGCCAGCAGCCAAATGAGCGGGGGACAAGAGACCCAGTACTTC. Amino acid sequence: CASSQMSGGQETQYF.

On this clonotype: A much larger clone differs by one base, so this may be a read error. This rearrangement joins TRBV29-1 to TRBJ1-2; D ambiguous. Germline loops: CDR1 SQVTM, CDR2 ANQGSEA. Trimming took 2 bases from V and 7 from J, leaving 11 bases between them. The CDR3 spans 12 residues. CDR3 DNA: TGCAGCGTTGAATCCCCAAGGCTTGGCTACACCTTC. Residues: CSVESPRLGYTF.

This clonotype was observed many times. This rearrangement joins TRBV6-6 to TRBJ2-5, with a possible D match to TRBD1 (5 bases). Between the trimmed V and J ends, which lost 8 bases and 2 bases, there was a span of 12 bases. CDR3 length equals 13 residues. The germline V gene has CDR1 MNHNY and CDR2 SVGAGI (reference sequence). This CDR3 is CASGFQGQETQYF. The CDR3 bases are TGTGCCAGCGGATTCCAGGGACAAGAGACCCAGTACTTC.

This clonotype appeared many times. This rearrangement joins TRBV20-1 to TRBJ2-5; D is unclear. The CDR3 sequence is 13 residues long. Germline V CDR1 and CDR2: DFQATT, SNEGSKA (reference sequence). V dropped 2 bases and J dropped 1 base, with 8 bases sitting between them. As DNA, the CDR3 is TGCAGTGCTAGATTGGCAGTCCAAGAGACCCAGTACTTC. Protein sequence: CSARLAVQETQYF.

This clonotype was detected many times. J is TRBJ2-4 and V is TRBV18; tentative D call: TRBD1 (5 bases). V was cut by 3 bases and J by 5 bases, with 11 bases left in between. Germline CDR1 reads KGHSH; CDR2 reads LQKENI. The CDR3 covers 14 residues. Here the CDR3 DNA reads TGTGCCAGCTCACCCCAGGGATCGGAAAACATTCAGTACTTC. It yields the protein CASSPQGSENIQYF.

This clonotype has ten or more counts. The chain recombines TRBV2 with TRBJ2-6, with D unresolved. The CDR3 runs 13 residues. Trimming left V 6 bases short and J 0 bases short, with 3 bases between. Per germline, CDR1 SNHLY and CDR2 FYNNEI. CDR3 sequence: CASRSSGANVLTF. CDR3 coding DNA: TGTGCCAGCAGGAGCTCTGGGGCCAACGTCCTGACTTTC.